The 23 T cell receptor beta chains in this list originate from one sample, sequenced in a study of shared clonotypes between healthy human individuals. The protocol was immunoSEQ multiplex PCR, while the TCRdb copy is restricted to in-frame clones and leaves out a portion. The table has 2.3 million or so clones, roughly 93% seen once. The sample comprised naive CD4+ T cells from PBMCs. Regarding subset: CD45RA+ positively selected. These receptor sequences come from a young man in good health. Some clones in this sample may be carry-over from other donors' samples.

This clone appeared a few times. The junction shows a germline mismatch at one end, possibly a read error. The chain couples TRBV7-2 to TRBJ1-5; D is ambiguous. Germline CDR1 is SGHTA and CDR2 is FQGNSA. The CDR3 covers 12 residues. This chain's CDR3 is CASSFSDQPQHF. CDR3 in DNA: TGTGCCAGCAGCTTTAGCGATCAGCCCCAGCATTTT.

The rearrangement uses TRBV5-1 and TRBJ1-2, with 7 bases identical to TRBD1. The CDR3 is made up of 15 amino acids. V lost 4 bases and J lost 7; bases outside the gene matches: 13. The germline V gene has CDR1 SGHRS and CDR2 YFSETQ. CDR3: CASSQMGTANLGYTF. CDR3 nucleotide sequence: TGCGCCAGCAGCCAAATGGGGACAGCGAACCTTGGCTACACCTTC.

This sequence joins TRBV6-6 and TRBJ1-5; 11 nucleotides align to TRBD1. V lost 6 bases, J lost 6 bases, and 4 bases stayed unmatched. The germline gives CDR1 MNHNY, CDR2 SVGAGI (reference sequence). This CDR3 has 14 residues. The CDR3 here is CASSPGQGVQPQHF. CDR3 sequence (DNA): TGTGCCAGCAGCCCGGGACAGGGGGTTCAGCCCCAGCATTTT.

CDR3 residues: CASSPAPSASYEQYF. CDR3 nucleotide sequence: TGCGCCAGCAGCCCGGCCCCTAGCGCATCCTACGAGCAGTACTTC. The chain recombines TRBV5-1 with TRBJ2-7; D perhaps matches TRBD2 (6 bases). CDR1 and CDR2 from the germline V gene are SGHRS and YFSETQ. The V and J ends lost 4 bases and 1 base respectively, with 15 bases between them. This CDR3 has 15 residues.

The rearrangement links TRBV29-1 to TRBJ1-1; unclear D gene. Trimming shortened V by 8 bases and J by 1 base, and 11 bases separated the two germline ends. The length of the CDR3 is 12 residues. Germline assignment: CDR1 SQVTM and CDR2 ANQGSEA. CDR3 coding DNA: TGCAGCTCGGGCAGCTCGAACACTGAAGCTTTCTTT. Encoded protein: CSSGSSNTEAFF.

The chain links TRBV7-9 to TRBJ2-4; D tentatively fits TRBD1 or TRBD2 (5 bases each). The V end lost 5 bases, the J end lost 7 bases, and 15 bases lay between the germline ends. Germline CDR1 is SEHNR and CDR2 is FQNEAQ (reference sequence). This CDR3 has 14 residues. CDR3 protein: CASSVGALANIQYF. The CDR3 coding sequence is TGTGCCAGCAGCGTCGGGGCCCTAGCCAACATTCAGTACTTC.

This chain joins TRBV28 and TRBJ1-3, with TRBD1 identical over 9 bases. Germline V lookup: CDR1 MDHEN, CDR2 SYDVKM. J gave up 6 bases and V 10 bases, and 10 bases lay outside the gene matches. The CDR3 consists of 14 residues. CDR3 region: CATKGRQGVNTIYF. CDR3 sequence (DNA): TGTGCCACCAAGGGAAGACAGGGGGTAAACACCATATATTTT.

DNA of the CDR3: TGTGCCAGCAGCGCCCGGACAGGGTCTTCGCAGCCCCAGCATTTT. Translated, it gives CASSARTGSSQPQHF. V is TRBV7-2 and J is TRBJ1-5, with 8 nucleotides matching TRBD1. This CDR3 region has 15 residues. Germline values: CDR1 SGHTA, CDR2 FQGNSA. V dropped 5 bases and J dropped 7; count of bases not matched to a gene: 10.

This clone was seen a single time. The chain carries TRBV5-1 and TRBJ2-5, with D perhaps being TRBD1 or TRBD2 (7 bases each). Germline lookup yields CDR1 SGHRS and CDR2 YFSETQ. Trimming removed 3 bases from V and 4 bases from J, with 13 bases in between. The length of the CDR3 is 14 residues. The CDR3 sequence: CASSSGGVRETQYF. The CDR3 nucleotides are TGCGCCAGCAGCTCAGGGGGGGTTAGAGAGACCCAGTACTTC.

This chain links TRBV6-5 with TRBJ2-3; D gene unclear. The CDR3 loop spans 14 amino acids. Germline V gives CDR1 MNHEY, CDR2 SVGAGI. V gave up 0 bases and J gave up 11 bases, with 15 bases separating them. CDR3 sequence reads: CASSYSPKLALQYF. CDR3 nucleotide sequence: TGTGCCAGCAGTTACTCCCCCAAGTTAGCATTGCAGTATTTT.

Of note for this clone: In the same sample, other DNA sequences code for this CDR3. The CDR3 nucleotides are TGTGCCAGCAGTGAAAGGGACAGGGCTACCGGGGAGCTGTTTTTT. This sequence encodes CASSERDRATGELFF. The V and J genes are TRBV2 and TRBJ2-2, with 9 positions matching TRBD1. The CDR3 has 15 amino acids. The germline V gene encodes CDR1 SNHLY and CDR2 FYNNEI. V shed 2 bases and J 5 bases; nucleotides not matched to a gene: 3.

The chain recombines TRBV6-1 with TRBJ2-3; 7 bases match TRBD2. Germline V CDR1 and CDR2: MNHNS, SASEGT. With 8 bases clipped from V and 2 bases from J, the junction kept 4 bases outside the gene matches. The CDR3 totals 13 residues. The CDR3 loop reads CASGGDLTDTQYF. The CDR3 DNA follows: TGTGCCAGCGGGGGGGACCTCACAGATACGCAGTATTTT.

CDR3 amino acids: CASSLPPGQGETYEQYF. DNA of the CDR3: TGTGCCAGCAGCTTACCCCCCGGACAGGGGGAAACCTACGAGCAGTACTTC. This chain uses TRBV7-9 with TRBJ2-7; TRBD1 matches 10 bases. CDR3 length: 17 residues. V was clipped by 2 bases and J by 2 bases; unmatched bases: 9. Germline V gene data show CDR1 as SEHNR and CDR2 as FQNEAQ (reference sequence).

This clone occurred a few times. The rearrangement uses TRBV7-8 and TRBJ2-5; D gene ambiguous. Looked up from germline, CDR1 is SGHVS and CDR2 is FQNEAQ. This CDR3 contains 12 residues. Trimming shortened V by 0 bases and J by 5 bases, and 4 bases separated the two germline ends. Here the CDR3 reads CASSLARETQYF. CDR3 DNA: TGTGCCAGCAGCTTAGCGCGGGAGACCCAGTACTTC.

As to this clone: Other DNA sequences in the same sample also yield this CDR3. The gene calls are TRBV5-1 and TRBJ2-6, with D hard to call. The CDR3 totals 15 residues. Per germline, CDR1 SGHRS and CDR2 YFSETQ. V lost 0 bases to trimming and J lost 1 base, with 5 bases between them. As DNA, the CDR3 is TGCGCCAGCAGCTTGGTTGAGTCTGGGGCCAACGTCCTGACTTTC. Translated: CASSLVESGANVLTF.

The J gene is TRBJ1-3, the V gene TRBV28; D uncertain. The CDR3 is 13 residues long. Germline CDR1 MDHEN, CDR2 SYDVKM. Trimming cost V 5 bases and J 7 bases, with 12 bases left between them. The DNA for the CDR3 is TGTGCCAGCAGTCGATCCTCTAGGAACACCATATATTTT. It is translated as CASSRSSRNTIYF.

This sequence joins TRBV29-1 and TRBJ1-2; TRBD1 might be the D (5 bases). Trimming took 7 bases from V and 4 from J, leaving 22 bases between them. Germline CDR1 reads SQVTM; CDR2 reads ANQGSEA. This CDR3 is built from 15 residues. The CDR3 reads CSGLTGRGVTYGYTF. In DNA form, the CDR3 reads TGCAGCGGGTTAACAGGTCGAGGGGTTACCTATGGCTACACCTTC.

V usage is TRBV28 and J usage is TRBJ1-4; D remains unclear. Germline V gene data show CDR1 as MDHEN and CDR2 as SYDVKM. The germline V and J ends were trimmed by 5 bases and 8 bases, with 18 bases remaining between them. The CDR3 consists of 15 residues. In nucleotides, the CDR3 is TGTGCCAGCAGTCAACCCTCCCGAGATGGCGAAAAACTGTTTTTT. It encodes CASSQPSRDGEKLFF.

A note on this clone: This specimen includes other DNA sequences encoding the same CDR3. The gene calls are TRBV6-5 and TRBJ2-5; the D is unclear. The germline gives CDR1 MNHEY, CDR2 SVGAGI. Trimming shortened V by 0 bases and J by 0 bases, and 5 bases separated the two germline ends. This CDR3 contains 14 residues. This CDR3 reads CASSYSRNQETQYF. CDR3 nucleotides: TGTGCCAGCAGTTACTCAAGAAACCAAGAGACCCAGTACTTC.

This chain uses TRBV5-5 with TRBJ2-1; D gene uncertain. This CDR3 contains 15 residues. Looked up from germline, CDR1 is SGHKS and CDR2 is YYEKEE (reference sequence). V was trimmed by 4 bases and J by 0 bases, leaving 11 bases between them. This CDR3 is CASSATVSSYNEQFF. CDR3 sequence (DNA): TGTGCCAGCAGCGCGACTGTTAGCTCCTACAATGAGCAGTTCTTC.

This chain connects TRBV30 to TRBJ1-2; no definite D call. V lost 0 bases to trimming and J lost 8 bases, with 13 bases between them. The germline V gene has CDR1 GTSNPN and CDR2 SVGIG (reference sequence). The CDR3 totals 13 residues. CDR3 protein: CAWSVGVLNGYTF. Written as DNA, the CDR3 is TGTGCCTGGAGTGTCGGGGTCCTGAACGGCTACACCTTC.

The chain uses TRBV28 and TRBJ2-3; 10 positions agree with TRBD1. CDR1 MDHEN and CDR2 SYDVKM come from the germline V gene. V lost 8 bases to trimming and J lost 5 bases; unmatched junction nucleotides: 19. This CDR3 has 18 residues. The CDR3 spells CASSKRLGDRGGRDTQYF. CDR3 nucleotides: TGTGCCAGCTCCAAACGCTTAGGGGACAGGGGAGGCAGAGATACGCAGTATTTT.

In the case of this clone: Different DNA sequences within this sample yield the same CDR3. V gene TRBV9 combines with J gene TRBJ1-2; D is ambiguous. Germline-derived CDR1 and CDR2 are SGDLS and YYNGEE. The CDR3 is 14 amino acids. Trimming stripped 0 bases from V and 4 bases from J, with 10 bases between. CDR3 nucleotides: TGTGCCAGCAGCGTAGACAGCCGGGGCTATGGCTACACCTTC. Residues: CASSVDSRGYGYTF.